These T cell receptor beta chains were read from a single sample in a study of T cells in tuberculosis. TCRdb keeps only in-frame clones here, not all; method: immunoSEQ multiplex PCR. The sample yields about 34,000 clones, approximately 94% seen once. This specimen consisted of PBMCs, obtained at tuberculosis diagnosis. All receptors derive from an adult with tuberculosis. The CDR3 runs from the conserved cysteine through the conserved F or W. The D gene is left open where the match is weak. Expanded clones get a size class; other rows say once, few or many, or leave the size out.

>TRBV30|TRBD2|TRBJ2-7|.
CAWRLAGVYEQYF
TGTGCCTGGAGACTAGCGGGGGTCTACGAGCAGTACTTC
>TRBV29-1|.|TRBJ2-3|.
CSVGRQSSTDTQYF
TGCAGCGTTGGGAGACAGTCTAGCACAGATACGCAGTATTTT
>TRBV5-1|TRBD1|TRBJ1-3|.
CASSFSGQGPGNTIYF
TGCGCCAGCAGCTTTTCGGGACAGGGACCCGGAAACACCATATATTTT
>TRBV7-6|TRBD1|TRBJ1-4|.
CASSSDRGLEKLFF
TGTGCCAGCAGTTCGGACAGGGGGCTTGAAAAACTGTTTTTT
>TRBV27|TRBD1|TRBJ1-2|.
CASSIGQGGYYGYTF
TGTGCCAGCAGTATCGGACAGGGCGGGTACTATGGCTACACCTTC
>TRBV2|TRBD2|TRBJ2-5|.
CASRDGTSGGETQYF
TGTGCCAGCAGGGACGGGACTAGCGGGGGAGAGACCCAGTACTTC
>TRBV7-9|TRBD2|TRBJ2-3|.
CASSRDSLAGFGDTQYF
TGTGCCAGCAGCCGGGACTCGCTAGCGGGATTTGGAGATACGCAGTATTTT
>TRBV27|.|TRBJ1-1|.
CASRPSAAVTEAFF
TGTGCCAGCCGACCTTCCGCGGCCGTCACTGAAGCTTTCTTT
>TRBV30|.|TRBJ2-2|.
CALDTFTGELFF
TGTGCCTTAGACACCTTCACCGGGGAGCTGTTTTTT
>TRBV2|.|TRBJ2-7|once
CASSEGMGRYEQYF
TGTGCCAGCAGTGAAGGGATGGGGCGCTACGAGCAGTACTTC
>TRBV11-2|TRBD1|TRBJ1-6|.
CASSTPWTGSNSPLHF
TGTGCCAGCAGCACCCCTTGGACAGGGAGTAATTCACCCCTCCACTTT
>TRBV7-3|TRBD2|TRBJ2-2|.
CASSSSRPTSGRTAGELFF
TGTGCCAGCAGCTCCAGCCGCCCTACTAGCGGGAGAACCGCCGGGGAGCTGTTTTTT
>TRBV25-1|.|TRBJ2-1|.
CASSELVGLGVNEQFF
TGTGCCAGCAGTGAATTGGTGGGCCTCGGGGTCAATGAGCAGTTCTTC
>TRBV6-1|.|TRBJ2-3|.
CATKASLGTDTQYF
TGTGCCACCAAAGCTAGCTTAGGCACAGATACGCAGTATTTT
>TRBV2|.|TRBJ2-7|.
CASRGAGASVSYEQYF
TGTGCCAGCAGAGGGGCTGGTGCCTCAGTCTCCTACGAGCAGTACTTC
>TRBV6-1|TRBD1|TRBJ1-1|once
CASSGSGGNTEAFF
TGTGCCAGCAGCGGGTCAGGGGGTAACACTGAAGCTTTCTTT
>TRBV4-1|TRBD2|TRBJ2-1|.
CASSHGSTGGLDEQFF
TGCGCCAGCAGCCACGGCTCAACGGGAGGCCTAGATGAGCAGTTCTTC
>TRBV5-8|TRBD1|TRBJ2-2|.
CASSLGRQGADTGELFF
TGTGCCAGCAGCTTGGGTCGGCAGGGGGCAGACACCGGGGAGCTGTTTTTT